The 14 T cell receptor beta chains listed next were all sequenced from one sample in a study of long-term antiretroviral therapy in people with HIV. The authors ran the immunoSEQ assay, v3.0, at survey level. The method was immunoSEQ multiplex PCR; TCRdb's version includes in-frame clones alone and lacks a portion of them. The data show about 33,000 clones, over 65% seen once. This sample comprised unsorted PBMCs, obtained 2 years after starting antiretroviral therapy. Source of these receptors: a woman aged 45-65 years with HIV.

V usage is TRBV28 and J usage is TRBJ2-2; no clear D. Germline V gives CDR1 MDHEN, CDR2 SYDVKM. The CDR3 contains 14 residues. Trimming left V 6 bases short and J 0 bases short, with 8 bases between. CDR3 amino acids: CASSLTANTGELFF. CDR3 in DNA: TGTGCCAGCAGCCTTACGGCGAACACCGGGGAGCTGTTTTTT.

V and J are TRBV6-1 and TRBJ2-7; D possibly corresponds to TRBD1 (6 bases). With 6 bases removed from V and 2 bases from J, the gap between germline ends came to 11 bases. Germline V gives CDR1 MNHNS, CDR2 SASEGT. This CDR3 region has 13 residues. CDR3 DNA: TGTGCCAGCAGACGGGACAAACCCTACGAGCAGTACGTC. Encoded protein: CASRRDKPYEQYV.

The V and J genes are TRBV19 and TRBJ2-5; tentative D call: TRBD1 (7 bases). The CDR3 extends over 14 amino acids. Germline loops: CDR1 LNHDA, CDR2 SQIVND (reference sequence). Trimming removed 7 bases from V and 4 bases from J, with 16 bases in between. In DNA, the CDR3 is TGTGCCAGTACCGGCCGTCAGGGGGGAGAGACCCAGTACTTC. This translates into CASTGRQGGETQYF.

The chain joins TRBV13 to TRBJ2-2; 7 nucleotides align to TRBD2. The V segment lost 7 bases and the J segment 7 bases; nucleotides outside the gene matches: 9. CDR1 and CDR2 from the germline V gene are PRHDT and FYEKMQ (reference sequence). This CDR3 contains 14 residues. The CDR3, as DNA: TGTGCCAGCAAGACCTGGGGGGGGATCGGGGAGCTGTTTTTT. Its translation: CASKTWGGIGELFF.

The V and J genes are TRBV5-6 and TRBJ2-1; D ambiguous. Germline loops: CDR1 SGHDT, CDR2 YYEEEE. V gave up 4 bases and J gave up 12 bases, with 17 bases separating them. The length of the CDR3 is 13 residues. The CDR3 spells CASSPGPTYWQFF. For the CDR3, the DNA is TGTGCCAGCAGCCCAGGACCCACATATTGGCAGTTCTTC.

DNA of the CDR3: TGTGCCAGCAGTAATGGGAACTATGGCTACACCTTC. Encoded protein: CASSNGNYGYTF. This chain links TRBV5-4 with TRBJ1-2; D not resolved. The germline CDR1 and CDR2 sequences are SGHNT and YYREEE (reference sequence). This CDR3 comprises 12 residues. V lost 5 bases and J 2 bases, leaving 7 bases between the germline ends.

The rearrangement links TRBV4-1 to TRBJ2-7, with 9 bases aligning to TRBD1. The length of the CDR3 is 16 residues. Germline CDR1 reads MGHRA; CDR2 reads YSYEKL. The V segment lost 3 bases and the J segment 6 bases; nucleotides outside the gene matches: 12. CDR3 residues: CASSQWGTGIIGEQYF. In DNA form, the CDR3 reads TGCGCCAGCAGCCAGTGGGGGACAGGGATAATCGGCGAGCAGTACTTC.

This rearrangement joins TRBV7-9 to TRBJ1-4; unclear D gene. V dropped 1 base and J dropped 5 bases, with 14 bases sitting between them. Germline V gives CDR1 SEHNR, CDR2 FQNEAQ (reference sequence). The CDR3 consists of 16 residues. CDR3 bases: TGTGCCAGCAGCTTAGTTGACGCACGGCGAAATGAAAAACTGTTTTTT. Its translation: CASSLVDARRNEKLFF.

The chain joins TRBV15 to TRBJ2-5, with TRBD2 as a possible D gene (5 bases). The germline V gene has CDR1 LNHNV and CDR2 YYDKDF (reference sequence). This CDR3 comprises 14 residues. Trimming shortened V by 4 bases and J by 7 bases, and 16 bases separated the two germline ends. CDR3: CATSTALASGTQYF. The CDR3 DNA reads TGTGCCACCAGCACCGCCCTAGCCTCCGGGACCCAGTACTTC.

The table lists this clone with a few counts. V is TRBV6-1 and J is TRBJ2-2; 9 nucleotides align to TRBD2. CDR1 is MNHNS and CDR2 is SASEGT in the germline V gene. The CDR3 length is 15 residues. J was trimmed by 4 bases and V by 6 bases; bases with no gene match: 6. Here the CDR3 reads CASRELAGGTGELFF. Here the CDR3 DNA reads TGTGCCAGCAGGGAACTAGCGGGTGGCACCGGGGAGCTGTTTTTT.

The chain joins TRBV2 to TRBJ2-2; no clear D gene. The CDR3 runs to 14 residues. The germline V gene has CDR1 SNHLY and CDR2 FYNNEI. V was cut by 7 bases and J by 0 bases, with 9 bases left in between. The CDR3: CASTHWTNTGELFF. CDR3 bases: TGTGCCAGCACGCACTGGACGAACACCGGGGAGCTGTTTTTT.

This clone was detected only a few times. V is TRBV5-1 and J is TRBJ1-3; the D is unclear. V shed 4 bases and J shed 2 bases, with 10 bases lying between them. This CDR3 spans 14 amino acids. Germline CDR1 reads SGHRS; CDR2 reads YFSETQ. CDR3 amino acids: CASSASFAGNTIYF. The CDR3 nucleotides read TGCGCCAGCAGCGCCTCCTTCGCTGGAAACACCATATATTTT. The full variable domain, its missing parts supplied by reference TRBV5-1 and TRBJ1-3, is KAGVTQTPRYLIKTRGQQVTLSCSPISGHRSVSWYQQTPGQGLQFLFEYFSETQRNKGNFPGRFSGRQFSNSRSEMNVSTLELGDSALYLCASSASFAGNTIYFGEGSWLTVV.

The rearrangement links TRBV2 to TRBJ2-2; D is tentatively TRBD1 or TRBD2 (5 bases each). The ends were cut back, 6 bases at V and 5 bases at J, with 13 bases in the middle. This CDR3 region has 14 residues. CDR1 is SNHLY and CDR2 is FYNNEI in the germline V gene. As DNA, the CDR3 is TGTGCCAGCAGGGAGGAAAGGGGAACCGGGGAGCTGTTTTTT. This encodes CASREERGTGELFF.

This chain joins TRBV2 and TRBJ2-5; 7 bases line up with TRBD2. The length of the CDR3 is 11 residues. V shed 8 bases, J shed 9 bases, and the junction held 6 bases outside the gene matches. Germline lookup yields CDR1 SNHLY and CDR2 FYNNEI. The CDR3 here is CASSRAGPQYF. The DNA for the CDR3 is TGTGCCAGCTCCCGAGCGGGACCCCAGTACTTC.